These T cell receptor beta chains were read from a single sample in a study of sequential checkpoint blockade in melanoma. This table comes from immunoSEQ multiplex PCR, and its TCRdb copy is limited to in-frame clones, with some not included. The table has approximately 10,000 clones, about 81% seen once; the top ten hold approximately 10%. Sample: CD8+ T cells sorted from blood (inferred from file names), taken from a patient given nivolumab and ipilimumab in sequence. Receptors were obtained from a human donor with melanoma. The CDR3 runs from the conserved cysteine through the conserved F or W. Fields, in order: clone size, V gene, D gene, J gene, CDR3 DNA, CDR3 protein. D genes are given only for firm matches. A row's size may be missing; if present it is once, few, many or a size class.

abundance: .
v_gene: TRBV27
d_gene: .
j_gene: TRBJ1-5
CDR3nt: TGTGCCAGCAGTTTGTACAGGGTGCGTGGGCGCAATCAGCCCCAGCATTTT
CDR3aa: CASSLYRVRGRNQPQHF

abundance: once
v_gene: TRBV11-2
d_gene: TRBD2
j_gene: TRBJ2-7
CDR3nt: TGTGCCAGCAGCTCACCCCCTAGCGGGAGAGTCTACGAGCAGTACTTC
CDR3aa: CASSSPPSGRVYEQYF

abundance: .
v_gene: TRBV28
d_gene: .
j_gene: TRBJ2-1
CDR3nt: TGTGCCAGCAGTTTGGGTGGGGACTTTTTTTACAATGAGCAGTTCTTC
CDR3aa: CASSLGGDFFYNEQFF

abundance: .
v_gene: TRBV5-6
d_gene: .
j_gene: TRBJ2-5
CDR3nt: TGTGCCAGCAGCTTGGTGGAGGGGGGGGCGTCGGCCCAGTACTTC
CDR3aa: CASSLVEGGASAQYF

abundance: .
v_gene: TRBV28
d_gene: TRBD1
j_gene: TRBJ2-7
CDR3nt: TGTGCCAGCAGCCTCACAGGGGTTCCCTACGAGCAGTACTTC
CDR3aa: CASSLTGVPYEQYF

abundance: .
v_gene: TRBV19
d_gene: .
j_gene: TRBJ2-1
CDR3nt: TGTGCCAGTAAGGAGGGAGGAACCTACAATGAGCAGTTCTTC
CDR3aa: CASKEGGTYNEQFF

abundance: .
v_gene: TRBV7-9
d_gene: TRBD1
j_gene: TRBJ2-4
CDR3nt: TGTGCCAGCAGCCGACAGGGGTACAACATTCAGTACTTC
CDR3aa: CASSRQGYNIQYF

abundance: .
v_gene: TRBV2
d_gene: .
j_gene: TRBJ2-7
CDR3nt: TGTGCCAGCTCCGCGGCTCCTAGCGAAAATTCCTACGAGCAGTACTTC
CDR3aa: CASSAAPSENSYEQYF

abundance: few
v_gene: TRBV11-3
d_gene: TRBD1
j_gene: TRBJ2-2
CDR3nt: TGTGCCAGCAGCATGGACAGGGAGTCCACCGGGGAGCTGTTTTTT
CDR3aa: CASSMDRESTGELFF

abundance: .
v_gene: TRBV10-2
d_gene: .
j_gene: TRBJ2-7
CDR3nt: TGCGCCAGCAGTGAAACTAGGACGGGCTCCTACGAGCAGTACTTC
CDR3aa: CASSETRTGSYEQYF

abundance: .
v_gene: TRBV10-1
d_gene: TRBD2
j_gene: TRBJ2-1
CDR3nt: TGCGCCAGCAGTGTGGAAGCGGGAGGCCTAGGAGGAGAGCAGTTCTTC
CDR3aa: CASSVEAGGLGGEQFF

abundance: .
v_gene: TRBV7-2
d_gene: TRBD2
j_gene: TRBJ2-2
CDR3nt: TGTGCCAGCAGCTTTTGGGGGGGAGGAACCGGGGAGCTGTTTTTT
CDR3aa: CASSFWGGGTGELFF

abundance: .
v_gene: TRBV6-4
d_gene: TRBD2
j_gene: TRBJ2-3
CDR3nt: TGTGCCAGCAGCCCCGGACTAGCGGGGGGTACAGATACGCAGTATTTT
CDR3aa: CASSPGLAGGTDTQYF

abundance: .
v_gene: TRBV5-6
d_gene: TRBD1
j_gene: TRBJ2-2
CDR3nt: TGTGCCAGCAGCCAGACAGGGGGCTTCGACACCGGGGAGCTGTTTTTT
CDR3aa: CASSQTGGFDTGELFF

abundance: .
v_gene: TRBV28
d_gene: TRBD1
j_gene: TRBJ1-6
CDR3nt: TGTGCCAGCAGTTTATTTCGACAGGGGGACTCACCCCTCCACTTT
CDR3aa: CASSLFRQGDSPLHF

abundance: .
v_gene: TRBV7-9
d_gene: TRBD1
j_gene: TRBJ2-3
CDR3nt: TGTGCCAGCAGCTTACCAACAGGGGGGTCCACAGATACGCAGTATTTT
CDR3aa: CASSLPTGGSTDTQYF

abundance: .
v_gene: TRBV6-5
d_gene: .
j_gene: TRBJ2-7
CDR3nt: TGTGCCAGCAGTCCGGGGACTGGCTTTTACGAGCAGTACTTC
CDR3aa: CASSPGTGFYEQYF

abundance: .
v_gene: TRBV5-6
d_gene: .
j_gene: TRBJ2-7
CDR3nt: TGTGCCAGCAGCTTGGGGGTGCGGGGAGGCGAGCAGTACTTC
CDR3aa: CASSLGVRGGEQYF

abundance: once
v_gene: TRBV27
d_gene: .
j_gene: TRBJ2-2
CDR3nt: TGTGCCAGCAGTCTAGGGGGCGCGGGGACCGGGGAGCTGTTTTTT
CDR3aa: CASSLGGAGTGELFF

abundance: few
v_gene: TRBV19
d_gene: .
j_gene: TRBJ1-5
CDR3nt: TGTGCCAGTACCCCCCTACAGGCCAGCAATCAGCCCCAGCATTTT
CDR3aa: CASTPLQASNQPQHF

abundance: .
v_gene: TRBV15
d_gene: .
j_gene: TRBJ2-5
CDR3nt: TGTGCCACCAGGCGCCAAGAGACCCAGTACTTC
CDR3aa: CATRRQETQYF

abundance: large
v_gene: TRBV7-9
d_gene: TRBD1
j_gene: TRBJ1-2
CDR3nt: TGTGCCAGCAGCCTTGGGACAGGGTATGGCTACACCTTC
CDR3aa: CASSLGTGYGYTF

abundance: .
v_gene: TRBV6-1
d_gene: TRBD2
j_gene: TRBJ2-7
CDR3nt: TGTGCCAGCAGTGCCTTACTAGCGGGAGAATCCTACGAGCAGTACTTC
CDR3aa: CASSALLAGESYEQYF

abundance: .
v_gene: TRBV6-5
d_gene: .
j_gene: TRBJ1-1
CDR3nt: TGTGCCAGCACCGCGGACAGTATGAACACTGAAGCTTTCTTT
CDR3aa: CASTADSMNTEAFF

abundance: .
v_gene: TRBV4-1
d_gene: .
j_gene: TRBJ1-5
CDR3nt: TGCGCCAGCAGCCCAAAAGCGGGGGGAAATCAGCCCCAGCATTTT
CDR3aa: CASSPKAGGNQPQHF

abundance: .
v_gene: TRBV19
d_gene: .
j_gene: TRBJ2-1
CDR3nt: TGTGCCAGTAGTAGCCGCGGAGGGAGTAGGGATGAGCAGTTCTTC
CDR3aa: CASSSRGGSRDEQFF

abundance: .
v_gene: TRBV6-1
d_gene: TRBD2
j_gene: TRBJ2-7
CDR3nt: TGTGCCAGCAGTGTACTAGCGGAGTCCGACGAGCAGTACTTC
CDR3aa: CASSVLAESDEQYF

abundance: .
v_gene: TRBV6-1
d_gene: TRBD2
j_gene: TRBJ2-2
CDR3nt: TGTGCCAGCAGTGAAGGGACTAGGGACACCGGGGAGCTGTTTTTT
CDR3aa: CASSEGTRDTGELFF

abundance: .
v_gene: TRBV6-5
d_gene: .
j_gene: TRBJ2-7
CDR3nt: TGTGCCAGCAGTTACTTACAGGGCCCGTACGAGCAGTACTTC
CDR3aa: CASSYLQGPYEQYF

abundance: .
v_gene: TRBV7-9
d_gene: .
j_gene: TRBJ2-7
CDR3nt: TGTGCCAGCAGCGATAGGGCAGGGGCCCCCTACGAGCAGTACTTC
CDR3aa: CASSDRAGAPYEQYF

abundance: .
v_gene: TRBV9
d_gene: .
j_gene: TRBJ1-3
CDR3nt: TGTGCCAGCAGCGCCGACATGACCTCTGGAAACACCATATATTTT
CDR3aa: CASSADMTSGNTIYF

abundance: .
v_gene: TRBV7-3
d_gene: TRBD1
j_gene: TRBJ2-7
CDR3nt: TGTGCCAGCTCCGAGGCAGGGGGTTACGAGCAGTACTTC
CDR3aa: CASSEAGGYEQYF

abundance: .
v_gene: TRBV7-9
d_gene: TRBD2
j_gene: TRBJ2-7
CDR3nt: TGTGCCAGCCGAGGCGGGAGTAAGTACGAGCAGTACTTC
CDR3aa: CASRGGSKYEQYF

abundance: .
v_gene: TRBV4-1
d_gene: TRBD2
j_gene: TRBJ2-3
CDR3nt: TGCGCCAGCAGCCCGATGGAGAGTGTACTAGCGGGGGGGCTTGATACGCAGTATTTT
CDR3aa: CASSPMESVLAGGLDTQYF

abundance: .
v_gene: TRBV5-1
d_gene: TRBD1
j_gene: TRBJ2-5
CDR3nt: TGCGCCAGCAGCTCAGACAGGGGACCCTCCACAGAGACCCAGTACTTC
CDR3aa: CASSSDRGPSTETQYF

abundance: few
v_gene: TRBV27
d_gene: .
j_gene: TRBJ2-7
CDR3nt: TGTGCCAGCAGGGAGGGAGTAAATACGGGGGAGCAGTACTTC
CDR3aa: CASREGVNTGEQYF

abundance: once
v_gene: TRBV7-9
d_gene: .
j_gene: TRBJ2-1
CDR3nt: TGTGCCAGCAGCGGAGGGACTGAGCAGTTCTTC
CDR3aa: CASSGGTEQFF

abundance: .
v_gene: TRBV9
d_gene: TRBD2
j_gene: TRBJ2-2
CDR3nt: TGTGCCAGCAGCTCCTCCATTTTCGGGGGGGCAGTCACCGGGGAGCTGTTTTTT
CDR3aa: CASSSSIFGGAVTGELFF

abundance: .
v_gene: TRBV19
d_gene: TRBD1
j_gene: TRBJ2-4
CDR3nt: TGTGCCAGTAGTATCGGACAGGGCGGCATTCAGTACTTC
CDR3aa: CASSIGQGGIQYF

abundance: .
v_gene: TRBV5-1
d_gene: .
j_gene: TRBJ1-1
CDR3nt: TGCGCCAGCAGCTTGGTCGGGAGTGCTGAAGCTTTCTTT
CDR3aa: CASSLVGSAEAFF